The 18 T cell receptor beta chains in this list originate from one sample, sequenced in a study of shared clonotypes between healthy human individuals (dated by TCRdb to the early 2020s). The library was generated by the immunoSEQ multiplex PCR assay. Entries here come from immuneACCESS through TCRdb and include only in-frame sequences with V and J called. Some clones fail to appear in such tables; in the studies checked, an unresolved V gene covers under half of the shortfall, and the cause of the remainder is unknown. This sample comprises about 2 million clones, about 94% of them detected only once. Clones ranked in the top ten supply more than 0.95% of the sample. CD8 naive samples were obtained by positive selection for CCR7 among CD45RO-negative cells, yielding a CD45RA+CCR7+ population from which TemRA cells were excluded. Specimen: naive CD8+ T cells sorted from blood. The intended sense of this specimen's cell subset or site label: CD45RA+CCR7+. These receptors all stem from a man aged 18 to 29 in good health.

This chain uses TRBV6-5 with TRBJ1-2, with a tentative D call TRBD1 (5 bases). The length of the CDR3 is 14 residues. V was cut by 7 bases and J by 6 bases, with 18 bases left in between. Germline CDR1 is MNHEY and CDR2 is SVGAGI. DNA for the CDR3: TGTGCCAGCACCGTTGGTGGGGGAGTCCATGGCTACACCTTC. Protein sequence: CASTVGGGVHGYTF.

The V call is TRBV5-1, the J call TRBJ2-3; 10 bases line up with TRBD2. The CDR3 runs 18 residues. The V segment lost 0 bases and the J segment 1 base; nucleotides outside the gene matches: 8. The germline CDR1 and CDR2 sequences are SGHRS and YFSETQ. In nucleotides, the CDR3 is TGCGCCAGCAGCTTGGTGGTGGACCTAGCGGGGGGCACAGATACGCAGTATTTT. It yields the protein CASSLVVDLAGGTDTQYF.

The chain links TRBV28 to TRBJ2-7; 9 bases fit TRBD1. The CDR3 contains 13 residues. Germline CDR1 is MDHEN and CDR2 is SYDVKM. Trimming at V came to 7 bases and at J to 2 bases, leaving 3 bases not matched to a gene. The CDR3 nucleotides read TGTGCCAGCATGGGACAGGGAGCCTACGAGCAGTACTTC. The encoded protein is CASMGQGAYEQYF.

In the case of this clone: In the same sample, other DNA sequences code for this CDR3. The gene calls are TRBV2 and TRBJ2-2; D is ambiguous. Trimming shortened V by 6 bases and J by 2 bases, and 4 bases separated the two germline ends. Germline loops: CDR1 SNHLY, CDR2 FYNNEI. There are 12 residues in the CDR3. CDR3 amino acids: CASRPNTGELFF. DNA of the CDR3: TGTGCCAGCAGACCTAACACCGGGGAGCTGTTTTTT.

The chain uses TRBV6-1 and TRBJ1-4; possible D gene TRBD1, 5 bases. Looked up from germline, CDR1 is MNHNS and CDR2 is SASEGT. The CDR3 contains 16 residues. The V end was cut by 1 base, the J end by 6 bases, with 15 bases between. The CDR3 DNA is TGTGCCAGCAGTGAAGTATGGGGAGAGGGGTATGAAAAACTGTTTTTT. Its protein is CASSEVWGEGYEKLFF.

This clone was observed a handful of times. The chain has TRBV19 and TRBJ1-1; D possibly corresponds to TRBD1 (5 bases). From germline, CDR1 is LNHDA and CDR2 SQIVND (reference sequence). There are 14 residues in the CDR3. This chain's CDR3 is CATSWGTGGTEAFF. The DNA of the CDR3 is TGTGCTACCTCGTGGGGGACGGGGGGCACTGAAGCTTTCTTT.

The chain links TRBV19 to TRBJ2-2; 13 bases map to TRBD2. Germline V lookup: CDR1 LNHDA, CDR2 SQIVND (reference sequence). This CDR3 contains 18 residues. Trimming took 6 bases from V and 4 from J; bases not matched to a gene: 11. CDR3 DNA: TGTGCCAGTAGGCCCGGACTAGCGGGGGACGGTGGCACCGGGGAGCTGTTTTTT. It specifies CASRPGLAGDGGTGELFF.

The rearrangement links TRBV11-2 to TRBJ2-1; 9 bases are a match to TRBD1. CDR1 is SGHAT, CDR2 FQNNGV, per germline. Germline trimming cut 10 bases from V and 4 bases from J; bases unmatched to any gene: 11. The CDR3 is 15 residues long. The DNA of the CDR3 is TGTGCCACCAAAGACGCGGGACAGGGATACAATGAGCAGTTCTTC. Amino acids: CATKDAGQGYNEQFF. The full variable domain, rest sourced from reference TRBV11-2 and TRBJ2-1, is EAGVAQSPRYKIIEKRQSVAFWCNPISGHATLYWYQQILGQGPKLLIQFQNNGVVDDSQLPKDRFSAERLKGVDSTLKIQPAKLEDSAVYLCATKDAGQGYNEQFFGPGTRLTVL.

Of note for this clone: The same CDR3 arises from other DNA sequences in this sample as well. The chain carries TRBV5-6 and TRBJ2-7, with TRBD1 matching 7 bases. The CDR3 runs to 13 residues. The V segment lost 4 bases and the J segment 2 bases; nucleotides outside the gene matches: 3. Germline V CDR1 and CDR2: SGHDT, YYEEEE. The CDR3 spells CASSPGQPYEQYF. Here the CDR3 DNA reads TGTGCCAGCAGCCCGGGACAGCCCTACGAGCAGTACTTC.

The V gene is TRBV4-1, the J gene TRBJ1-2, with D tentatively TRBD1 (5 bases). Germline values: CDR1 MGHRA, CDR2 YSYEKL. This CDR3 region has 15 residues. Between the trimmed V and J ends, which lost 2 bases and 8 bases, there was a span of 18 bases. CDR3 in amino acids: CASSQTGWGSSGYTF. In DNA, the CDR3 is TGCGCCAGCAGCCAAACGGGGTGGGGCTCGTCGGGCTACACCTTC.

This chain links TRBV5-1 with TRBJ2-1; no definite D call. V was shortened by 5 bases and J by 2 bases, with 8 bases between the two germline ends. Germline CDR1 is SGHRS and CDR2 is YFSETQ. The CDR3 loop spans 13 amino acids. In DNA, the CDR3 is TGCGCCAGCAGGGACGTAACCTACAATGAGCAGTTCTTC. This gives the protein CASRDVTYNEQFF. Using reference TRBV5-1 and TRBJ2-1 for the parts outside the CDR3, the full variable domain is KAGVTQTPRYLIKTRGQQVTLSCSPISGHRSVSWYQQTPGQGLQFLFEYFSETQRNKGNFPGRFSGRQFSNSRSEMNVSTLELGDSALYLCASRDVTYNEQFFGPGTRLTVL.

The chain carries TRBV7-9 and TRBJ1-5; 7 bases are a match to TRBD1. Losses at the gene ends were 5 bases for V and 4 bases for J; bases not matched to a gene: 8. Germline V gene lookup returns CDR1 SEHNR and CDR2 FQNEAQ (reference sequence). CDR3 size: 15 residues. In DNA, the CDR3 is TGTGCCAGCAGCCCCCCCGGACAGGTAAATCAGCCCCAGCATTTT. Amino acid sequence: CASSPPGQVNQPQHF. The full variable domain, in which reference TRBV7-9 and TRBJ1-5 provide the parts outside the CDR3, is DTGVSQNPRHKITKRGQNVTFRCDPISEHNRLYWYRQTLGQGPEFLTYFQNEAQLEKSRLLSDRFSAERPKGSFSTLEIQRTEQGDSAMYLCASSPPGQVNQPQHFGDGTRLSIL.

This chain links TRBV19 with TRBJ2-7; weak D call: TRBD1 (6 bases). Germline lookup yields CDR1 LNHDA and CDR2 SQIVND (reference sequence). V was shortened by 5 bases and J by 3 bases, with 14 bases between the two germline ends. The CDR3 covers 14 residues. The CDR3 region is CASSSTGKGYEQYF. The CDR3 DNA sequence: TGTGCCAGTAGTTCGACAGGAAAAGGCTACGAGCAGTACTTC.

The V and J genes are TRBV10-2 and TRBJ2-3; the D is unclear. The ends were cut back, 7 bases at V and 5 bases at J, with 10 bases in the middle. This CDR3 contains 12 residues. Germline V gives CDR1 WSHSY, CDR2 SAAADI. CDR3 protein: CASNEPGDTQYF. The DNA of the CDR3 is TGCGCCAGCAACGAGCCGGGAGATACGCAGTATTTT.

As to this clone: At one end the junction does not follow the germline gene, possibly because of a read error. J is TRBJ2-2 and V is TRBV7-7; D is unclear. The CDR3 consists of 13 residues. Germline CDR1 is SSHAT and CDR2 is FNYEAQ (reference sequence). The CDR3 sequence: CASSPTLGGELFF. CDR3 nucleotides: TGTGCTAGCAGCCCCACTTTGGGCGGGGAGCTGTTTTTT.

The chain is built from TRBV13 and TRBJ2-1; D remains unclear. The germline V gene has CDR1 PRHDT and CDR2 FYEKMQ (reference sequence). There are 13 residues in the CDR3. Trimming removed 4 bases at V and 6 bases at J, with 10 bases between. CDR3 in amino acids: CASSSSGANEQFF. Written as DNA, the CDR3 is TGTGCCAGCAGCTCATCGGGTGCCAATGAGCAGTTCTTC.

V usage is TRBV7-6 and J usage is TRBJ2-7; 9 nucleotides align to TRBD1. There are 17 residues in the CDR3. The V and J ends lost 5 bases and 1 base, in that order; junction bases with no gene match: 12. Germline CDR1 reads SGHVS; CDR2 reads FNYEAQ. The CDR3 loop is CASSDEPGTGRSYEQYF. The CDR3 DNA sequence: TGTGCCAGCAGCGACGAACCCGGGACAGGGAGATCCTACGAGCAGTACTTC.

Only one count was recorded for this clone. CDR3 in DNA: TGTGCCAGCAGCTTAGTGTTTGCGGGAGAGACCCAGTACTTC. This sequence encodes CASSLVFAGETQYF. The chain recombines TRBV11-1 with TRBJ2-5, with D possibly matching TRBD2 (5 bases). Trimming removed 1 base at V and 4 bases at J, with 10 bases between. This CDR3 is built from 14 residues. Looked up from germline, CDR1 is SGHAT and CDR2 is FQDESV (reference sequence).